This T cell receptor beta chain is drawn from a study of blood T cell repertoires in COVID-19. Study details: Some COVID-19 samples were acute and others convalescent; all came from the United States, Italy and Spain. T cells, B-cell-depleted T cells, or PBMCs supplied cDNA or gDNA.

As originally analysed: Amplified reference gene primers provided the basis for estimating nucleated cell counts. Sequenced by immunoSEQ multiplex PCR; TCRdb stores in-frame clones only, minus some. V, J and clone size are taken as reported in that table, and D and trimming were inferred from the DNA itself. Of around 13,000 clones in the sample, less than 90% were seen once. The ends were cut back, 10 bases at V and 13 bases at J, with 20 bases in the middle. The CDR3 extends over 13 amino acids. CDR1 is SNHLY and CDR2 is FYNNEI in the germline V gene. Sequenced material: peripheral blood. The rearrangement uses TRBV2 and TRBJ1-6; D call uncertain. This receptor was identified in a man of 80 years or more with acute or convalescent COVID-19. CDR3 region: CAIDPTGSSPLHF. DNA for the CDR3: TGTGCCATAGACCCCACGGGGAGTTCCCCCCTCCACTTT.